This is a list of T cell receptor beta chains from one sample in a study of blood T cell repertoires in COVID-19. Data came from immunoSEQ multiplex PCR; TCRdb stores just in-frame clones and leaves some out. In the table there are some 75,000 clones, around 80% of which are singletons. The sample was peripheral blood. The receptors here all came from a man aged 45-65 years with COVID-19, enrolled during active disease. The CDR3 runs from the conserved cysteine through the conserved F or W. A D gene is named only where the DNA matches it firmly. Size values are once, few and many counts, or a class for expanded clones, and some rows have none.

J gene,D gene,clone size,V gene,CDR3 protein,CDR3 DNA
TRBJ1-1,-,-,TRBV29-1,CSVVIGGLNTEAFF,TGCAGCGTTGTCATAGGAGGTCTAAACACTGAAGCTTTCTTT
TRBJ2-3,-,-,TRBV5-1,CASSLPEGSTDTQYF,TGCGCCAGCAGCTTGCCGGAGGGAAGCACAGATACGCAGTATTTT
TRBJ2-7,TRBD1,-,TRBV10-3,CAISEPGQGATYEQYF,TGTGCCATCAGTGAGCCCGGACAGGGGGCCACCTACGAGCAGTACTTC
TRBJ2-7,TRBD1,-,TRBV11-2,CASRGDGTGVYYEQYF,TGTGCCAGCAGGGGCGACGGGACAGGGGTATACTACGAGCAGTACTTC
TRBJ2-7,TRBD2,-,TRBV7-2,CASSQVTSGPYEQYF,TGTGCCAGCAGCCAAGTGACTAGCGGGCCTTACGAGCAGTACTTC
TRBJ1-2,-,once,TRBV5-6,CASSLGGDYGYTF,TGTGCCAGCAGCTTGGGGGGCGACTATGGCTACACCTTC
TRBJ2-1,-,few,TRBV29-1,CSVEFAGSSYNEQFF,TGCAGCGTTGAATTCGCCGGGAGCTCCTACAATGAGCAGTTCTTC
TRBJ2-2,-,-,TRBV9,CASSVASRDGELFF,TGTGCCAGCAGCGTAGCGTCGAGAGACGGGGAGCTGTTTTTT
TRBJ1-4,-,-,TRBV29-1,CSVALATSSEKLFF,TGCAGCGTTGCCCTCGCTACCTCATCCGAAAAACTGTTTTTT
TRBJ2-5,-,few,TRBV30,CAWRQMTETQYF,TGTGCCTGGAGACAGATGACGGAGACCCAGTACTTC
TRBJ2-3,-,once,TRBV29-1,CSVVAGTTDTQYF,TGCAGCGTTGTGGCGGGCACCACAGATACGCAGTATTTT
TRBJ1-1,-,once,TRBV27,CASKSYGKNTEAFF,TGTGCCAGCAAAAGCTACGGGAAGAACACTGAAGCTTTCTTT
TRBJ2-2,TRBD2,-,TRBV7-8,CASSSLGLAEYTGELFF,TGTGCCAGCAGCTCCCTGGGACTAGCGGAATACACCGGGGAGCTGTTTTTT
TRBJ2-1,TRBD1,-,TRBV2,CASQTGRASNEQFF,TGTGCCAGTCAGACAGGGAGAGCTAGCAATGAGCAGTTCTTC